The clone carrying this T cell receptor (beta chain) was detected only once. Its antigen is undetermined. TCRdb's copy holds only in-frame clones and misses some; the assay was immunoSEQ multiplex PCR. The sample lists tens of thousands of clones; around 79% were seen once. Subsequent to less than twelve days of culture, CD4+ T cells were isolated. Two-dose BNT162b2 or mRNA-1273 vaccination was given to participants. Nobody among the vaccine recipients had prior SARS-CoV-2 infection (nucleocapsid antibodies were negative). On both days 3 and 7, half of the culture medium was replaced with IL-2 medium. The germline CDR1 and CDR2 sequences are ENHRY and SYGVKD. The CDR3 is 12 residues long. V was pared by 3 bases and J by 5 bases, with 5 bases between. The data are from a study of vaccination effects on CD4 cells after COVID-19.

The clonotype comes from a human donor who received a COVID-19 vaccine. The chain employs TRBV10-3 and TRBJ1-5, with unresolved D. The starting material was CD4+ T cells from PBMCs cultured without peptide, obtained after COVID-19 vaccination. This CDR3 reads CAISESYQPQHF. The DNA for the CDR3 is TGTGCCATCAGTGAATCATATCAGCCCCAGCATTTT.